A single sample gave rise to the 11 T cell receptor beta chains below, sequenced in a study of shared clonotypes between healthy human individuals. This table comes from immunoSEQ multiplex PCR, and its TCRdb copy is limited to in-frame clones, with some not included. The sample records 1,400,000 or so clones, approximately 98.5% being singletons. Sequences were obtained from naive CD4+ T cells sorted from blood. The subset denotes: CD45RA+ positively selected. These receptors came from a man aged 25-45 years in good health.

Regarding this clone: Other DNA sequences in this sample translate to the same CDR3. This chain joins TRBV11-2 and TRBJ2-3; the D is unclear. V was clipped by 4 bases and J by 1 base, with 6 bases between them. The CDR3 is 13 residues long. Germline V CDR1 and CDR2: SGHAT, FQNNGV. The CDR3 region has the DNA TGTGCCAGCAGCTCAGTCGGCACAGATACGCAGTATTTT. Protein sequence: CASSSVGTDTQYF.

The rearrangement uses TRBV5-4 and TRBJ2-2; 14 nucleotides line up with TRBD2. This CDR3 is 19 amino acids long. V lost 3 bases, J lost 1 base, and 8 bases stayed unmatched. Per the germline V gene, CDR1 is SGHNT and CDR2 is YYREEE (reference sequence). The CDR3 loop reads CASSWRGTSGSGNTGELFF. Written as DNA, the CDR3 is TGTGCCAGCAGCTGGCGGGGGACTAGCGGGAGCGGGAACACCGGGGAGCTGTTTTTT.

The J gene is TRBJ2-2, the V gene TRBV7-2, with D perhaps TRBD1 (5 bases). Germline CDR1 is SGHTA and CDR2 is FQGNSA. This CDR3 has 15 amino acids. Trimming removed 5 bases from V and 6 bases from J, with 16 bases in between. The CDR3 bases are TGTGCCAGCAGCCCCTATGCCAGGGTGGCCGGGGAGCTGTTTTTT. This gives the protein CASSPYARVAGELFF.

The V call is TRBV11-1, the J call TRBJ2-5, with a tentative D call TRBD1 (5 bases). The germline CDR1 and CDR2 sequences are SGHAT and FQDESV (reference sequence). CDR3 length: 14 amino acids. Between the trimmed V and J ends, which lost 5 bases and 2 bases, there was a span of 12 bases. This CDR3 reads CASSQERGQETQYF. The CDR3 DNA sequence: TGTGCCAGCAGCCAAGAAAGGGGACAAGAGACCCAGTACTTC.

The V and J genes are TRBV28 and TRBJ2-7; TRBD2 matches at 15 bases. This CDR3 has 19 residues. The V gene's germline CDR1 is MDHEN and CDR2 SYDVKM. The V and J ends lost 5 bases and 0 bases, in that order; junction bases with no gene match: 11. The CDR3 nucleotides are TGTGCCAGCAGTCCTATCGGGACTAGCGGGGGGAAAGACTCCTACGAGCAGTACTTC. Its translation: CASSPIGTSGGKDSYEQYF.

This rearrangement joins TRBV7-2 to TRBJ2-7; no clear D gene. Deletions cut 7 bases from V and 2 bases from J, with 15 bases between. The CDR3 is 14 amino acids. Per the germline V gene, CDR1 is SGHTA and CDR2 is FQGNSA. The CDR3 loop is CASTVPGGPYEQYF. The CDR3 nucleotides are TGTGCCAGCACAGTACCCGGTGGACCCTACGAGCAGTACTTC.

For this clone: Other nucleotide sequences from this sample produce the same CDR3. V gene TRBV9 combines with J gene TRBJ2-7; D may be TRBD1 or TRBD2 (5 bases each). V was cut by 2 bases and J by 2 bases, with 11 bases left in between. This CDR3 has 14 residues. Germline lookup yields CDR1 SGDLS and CDR2 YYNGEE. The CDR3 DNA reads TGTGCCAGCAGCGTGGGGACGGAGGCCTACGAGCAGTACTTC. Amino acid sequence: CASSVGTEAYEQYF.

This chain uses TRBV15 with TRBJ1-1; D gene unclear. Germline lookup yields CDR1 LNHNV and CDR2 YYDKDF (reference sequence). The CDR3 runs 16 residues. Trimming cost V 0 bases and J 0 bases, with 11 bases left between them. The CDR3 DNA reads as TGTGCCACCAGCAGAGATCTTAGAGGGATGAACACTGAAGCTTTCTTT. Its translation is CATSRDLRGMNTEAFF.

The rearrangement uses TRBV10-3 and TRBJ2-7; D may be TRBD2 (5 bases). Trimming cost V 0 bases and J 0 bases, with 15 bases left between them. This CDR3 region has 17 residues. Germline CDR1 and CDR2: ENHRY and SYGVKD. DNA of the CDR3: TGTGCCATCAGTGAGTCGCCGCGAGGGCGGAGCTCCTACGAGCAGTACTTC. Protein product: CAISESPRGRSSYEQYF.

For this clone: Other nucleotide sequences in the sample specify the same CDR3. This chain links TRBV18 with TRBJ2-2, with 7 bases that match TRBD1. Trimming at V came to 3 bases and at J to 3 bases, leaving 4 bases not matched to a gene. The CDR3 totals 15 residues. Germline lookup yields CDR1 KGHSH and CDR2 LQKENI. CDR3 region: CASSPRQGDTGELFF. Written as DNA, the CDR3 is TGTGCCAGCTCACCCCGTCAGGGGGACACCGGGGAGCTGTTTTTT.

The rearrangement joins TRBV30 to TRBJ1-3; D possibly corresponds to TRBD1 (5 bases). Germline-derived CDR1 and CDR2 are GTSNPN and SVGIG (reference sequence). The CDR3 loop spans 14 amino acids. Trimming stripped 4 bases from V and 0 bases from J, with 10 bases between. DNA for the CDR3: TGTGCCTGGACCCCCGGGACCTCTGGAAACACCATATATTTT. As protein: CAWTPGTSGNTIYF.